This T cell receptor (beta chain) is drawn from a study of cytomegalovirus exposure and HLA in healthy donors. Both 60 Vbeta primers and 13 Jbeta primers went into the PCR. Sequenced by immunoSEQ multiplex PCR; TCRdb stores in-frame clones only, minus some. The repertoire consists of tens of thousands of clones, with approximately 70% occurring once and the leading ten covering 2.1%. Overall study results and limits: Later analysis found that TCR beta chains associated with HLA were more clonally expanded than other, equally common chains. A later analysis found that most CMV-associated TCR beta chains appeared HLA-restricted. Previously analyzed data showed that most TCR beta V segments were productive at a frequency of about 87% or about 30%.

V lost 4 bases and J lost 8, with 4 bases in between. CDR1 SGHAT and CDR2 FQNNGV come from the germline V gene. This CDR3 has 10 residues. As for this clone: What it binds is not known.

The specimen was PBMCs. The chain carries TRBV11-2 and TRBJ2-3; D gene ambiguous. The TCR was taken from a man under 40 in good health and CMV-seronegative. This CDR3 reads CASSSGTQYF. The DNA for the CDR3 is TGTGCCAGCAGCTCGGGTACGCAGTATTTT.